Given below is one TCR beta chain in context. Its antigen is undetermined. The data belong to a study of tumour-infiltrating T cells in Burkitt lymphoma. For the study at large: Patients covered every epidemiological subtype of Burkitt lymphoma. Repertoire clonality predicted overall and progression-free survival.

Whole-study results and caveats: Several public clonotypes recurred in numerous Burkitt lymphoma patients.

Measured with immunoSEQ multiplex PCR; TCRdb has only the in-frame clones, and not every one. This table has 700 to 950 clones, around 20% appearing once. Germline CDR1 and CDR2: DFQATT and SNEGSKA (reference sequence). CDR3 length: 11 residues. Trimming left V 3 bases short and J 12 bases short, with 14 bases between. The sample comprised tumor tissue. This rearrangement joins TRBV20-1 to TRBJ1-1; D is ambiguous. The receptor's source is a human donor with Burkitt lymphoma. The CDR3 sequence: CSARDETGTFF. CDR3 nucleotides: TGCAGTGCTAGGGACGAGACGGGGACTTTCTTT.